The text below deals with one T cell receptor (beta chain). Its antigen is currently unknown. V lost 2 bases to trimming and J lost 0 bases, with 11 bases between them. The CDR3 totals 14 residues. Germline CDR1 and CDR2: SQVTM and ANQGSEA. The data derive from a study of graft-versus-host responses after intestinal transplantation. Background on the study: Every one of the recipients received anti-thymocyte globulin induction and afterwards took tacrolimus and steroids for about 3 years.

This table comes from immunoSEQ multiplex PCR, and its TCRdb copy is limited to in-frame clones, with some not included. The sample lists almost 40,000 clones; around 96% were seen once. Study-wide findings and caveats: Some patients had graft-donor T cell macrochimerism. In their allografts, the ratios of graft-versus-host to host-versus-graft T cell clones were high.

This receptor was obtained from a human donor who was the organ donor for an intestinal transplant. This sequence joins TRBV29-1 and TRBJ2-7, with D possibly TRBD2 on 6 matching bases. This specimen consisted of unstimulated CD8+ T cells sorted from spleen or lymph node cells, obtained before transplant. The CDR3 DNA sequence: TGCAGCGTTGAATTGGAGGGGAGCTCCTACGAGCAGTACTTC. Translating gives CSVELEGSSYEQYF.